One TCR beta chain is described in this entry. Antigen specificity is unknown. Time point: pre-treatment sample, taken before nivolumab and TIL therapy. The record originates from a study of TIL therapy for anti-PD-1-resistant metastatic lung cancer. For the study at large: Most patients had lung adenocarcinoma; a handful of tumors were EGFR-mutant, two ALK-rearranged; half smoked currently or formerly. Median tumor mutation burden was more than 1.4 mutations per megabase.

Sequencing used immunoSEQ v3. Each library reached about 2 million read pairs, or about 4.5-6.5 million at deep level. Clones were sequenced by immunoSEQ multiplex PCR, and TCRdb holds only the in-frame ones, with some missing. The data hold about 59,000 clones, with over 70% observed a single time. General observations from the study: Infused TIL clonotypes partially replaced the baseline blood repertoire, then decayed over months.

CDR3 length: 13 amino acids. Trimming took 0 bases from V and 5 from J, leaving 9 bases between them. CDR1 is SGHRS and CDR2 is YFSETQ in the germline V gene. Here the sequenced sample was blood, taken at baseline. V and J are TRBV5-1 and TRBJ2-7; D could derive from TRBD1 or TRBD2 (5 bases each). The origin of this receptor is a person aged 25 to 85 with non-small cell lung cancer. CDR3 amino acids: CASSLGGADEQYF. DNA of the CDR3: TGCGCCAGCAGCTTGGGAGGGGCGGACGAGCAGTACTTC.